The source of this T cell receptor beta chain is a study of metastatic and nonmetastatic thyroid tumors. Study context: It was across blood and tumor or nodule tissue from malignant and benign thyroid patients that repertoires were compared.

V was shortened by 6 bases and J by 4 bases, with 7 bases between the two germline ends. The CDR3 loop spans 12 amino acids. Germline CDR1 SGHAT, CDR2 FQNNGV. Thyroid surgery was preceded by no treatment in any patient. This clone was counted ten times or more. The same CDR3 also results from other DNA sequences found in this sample. TCRdb re-clonotyped the PCR reads via MiXCR. The sample holds 15,000 or so clones, 20% to 30% seen once. The source of this sequence is a female donor with papillary thyroid cancer or a benign thyroid nodule (not recorded which). Some clones in this sample may be carry-over from other donors' samples. This rearrangement joins TRBV11-2 to TRBJ2-4; TRBD1 might be the D (6 bases). The sample comprised tumor tissue. CDR3 amino acids: CASRGHKNIQYF. CDR3 bases: TGTGCCAGCAGGGGACATAAAAACATTCAGTACTTC.